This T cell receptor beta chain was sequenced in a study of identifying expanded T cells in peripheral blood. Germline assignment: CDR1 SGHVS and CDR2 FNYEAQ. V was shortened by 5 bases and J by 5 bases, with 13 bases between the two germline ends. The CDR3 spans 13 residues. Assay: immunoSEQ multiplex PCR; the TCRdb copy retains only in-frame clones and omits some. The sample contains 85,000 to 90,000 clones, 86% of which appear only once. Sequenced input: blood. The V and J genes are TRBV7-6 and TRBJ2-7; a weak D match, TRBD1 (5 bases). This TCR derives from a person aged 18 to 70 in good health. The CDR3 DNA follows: TGTGCCAGCAGCCCCCAGGGCATGGACGAGCAGTACTTC. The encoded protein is CASSPQGMDEQYF. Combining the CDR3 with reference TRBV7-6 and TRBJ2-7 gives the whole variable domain GAGVSQSPRYKVTKRGQDVALRCDPISGHVSLYWYRQALGQGPEFLTYFNYEAQQDKSGLPNDRFSAERPEGSISTLTIQRTEQRDSAMYRCASSPQGMDEQYFGPGTRLTVT.